This T cell receptor (beta chain) is drawn from a study of CD8 T cells in Susac syndrome. The sequenced target, TCR beta, came from blood CD8+ and CD4+ T cells. Controls were healthy donors chosen to match patients in age and sex. Reverse transcription of roughly 0.5 to 1 ug RNA was performed with random hexamers. With immunoSEQ multiplex PCR, TCR beta CDR3 was amplified across 54 Vbeta and 13 Jbeta. TCRdb called the immunoSEQ multiplex PCR reads again in MiXCR, with one record for every CDR3 protein. This repertoire shows 90,000 to 150,000 distinct CDR3 sequences, about nine tenths found once; its top ten account for less than 0.15%. Trimming left V 3 bases short and J 0 bases short, with 12 bases between. Germline CDR1 and CDR2: SGHTA and FQGNSA. CDR3 length: 15 residues.

The origin of this receptor is a human donor in good health. Source material: CD4+ T cells from PBMCs. The chain combines TRBV7-2 with TRBJ2-7; no definite D call. CDR3 sequence: CASSFLGRSSYEQYF. CDR3 nucleotide sequence: TGTGCCAGCAGCTTTCTAGGCCGCAGCTCCTACGAGCAGTACTTC.